This T cell receptor beta chain was sequenced in a study of T cells expressing NK-cell markers. Using the 5' RACE reads, TCRdb records one entry per CDR3 protein without DNA. Here the sample table reports roughly 180,000 distinct CDR3 sequences. Germline CDR1 SGHDT, CDR2 YYEEEE. The CDR3 extends over 17 amino acids. This sequence originates from a man aged 18 to 69 in good health. The rearrangement uses TRBV5-6 and TRBJ2-1; TCRdb indicates TRBD1, and absent DNA this call remains unverified. Sequenced: blood T cells: a sorted CD56 or NKG2C T cell subset, CD4+ or CD8+ T cells, or bulk PBMC T cells (not recorded which). The CDR3 is CASSLEAPGQGGYEQFF.